This TCR beta chain was sequenced during a study of OX40 agonist ivuxolimab in advanced cancers. Study summary: Three dose-escalation patients had partial responses: one with hepatocellular carcinoma and two with cutaneous melanoma.

The CDR3 loop spans 15 amino acids. Trimming pared 5 bases from V and 1 base from J, leaving 14 bases between. Germline V gives CDR1 MNHEY, CDR2 SVGAGI. Study observations and caveats: The authors also found low normalized T-cell clonal expansion in some nonresponders.

This clone has a single count. Its antigen is as yet unknown. This table comes from immunoSEQ multiplex PCR, and its TCRdb copy is limited to in-frame clones, with some not included. The sample shows 45,000 to 50,000 clones, around 80% of them seen only once. The sample in question was CD4+ or CD8+ T cells sorted from blood, obtained in a trial of the OX40 agonist ivuxolimab. This receptor was identified in an adult with an advanced solid tumor such as melanoma, head and neck, liver or kidney cancer. V gene TRBV6-5 combines with J gene TRBJ1-1; TRBD1 might be the D (6 bases). This CDR3 reads CASSKQGFGNTEAFF. The CDR3 bases are TGTGCCAGCAGTAAACAGGGATTTGGGAACACTGAAGCTTTCTTT.